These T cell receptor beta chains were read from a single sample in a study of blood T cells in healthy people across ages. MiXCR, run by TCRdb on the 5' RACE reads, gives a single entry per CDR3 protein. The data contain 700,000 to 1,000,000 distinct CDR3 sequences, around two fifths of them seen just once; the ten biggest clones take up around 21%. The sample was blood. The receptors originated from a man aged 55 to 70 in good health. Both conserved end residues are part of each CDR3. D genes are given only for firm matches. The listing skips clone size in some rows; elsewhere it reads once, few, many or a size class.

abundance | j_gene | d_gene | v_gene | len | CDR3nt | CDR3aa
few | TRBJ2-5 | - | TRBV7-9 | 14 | TGTGCCAGCAGCGAAGCAGGGAGAGGAGAGACCCAGTACTTC | CASSEAGRGETQYF
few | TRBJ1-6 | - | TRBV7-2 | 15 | TGTGCCAGCAGCTCATTCGGGCCGAGCGGAGCACCCCTCCACTTT | CASSSFGPSGAPLHF
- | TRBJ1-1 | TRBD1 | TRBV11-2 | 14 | TGTGCCAGCAGCACGGGACAGGGCCCGACCCGGGCTTTCTTT | CASSTGQGPTRAFF
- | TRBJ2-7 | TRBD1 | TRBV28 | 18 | TGTGCCAGCAGACGTCCCGCGACAGGGCCGAGCCCCTACTACGAGCAGTACTTC | CASRRPATGPSPYYEQYF
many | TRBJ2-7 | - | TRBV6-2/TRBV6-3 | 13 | TGTGCCAGCAGCGGACAGACCTCCTACGAGCAGTACTTC | CASSGQTSYEQYF
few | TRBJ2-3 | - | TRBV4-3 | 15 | TGCGCCAGCAGCCGAAATTTCCTTAGCACAGATACGCAGTATTTT | CASSRNFLSTDTQYF
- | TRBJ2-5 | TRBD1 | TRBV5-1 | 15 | TGCGCCAGCAGCCCCCAGGGGGCATCCCAAGAGACCCAGTACTTC | CASSPQGASQETQYF
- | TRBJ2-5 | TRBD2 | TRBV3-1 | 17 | TGTGCCAGCAGCCAAGGGCTAGCGGAAGTACTTAAAGAGACCCAGTACTTC | CASSQGLAEVLKETQYF
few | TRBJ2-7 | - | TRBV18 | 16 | TGTGCCAGCTCACCGGTTACGGGGGCCTCGTCCTACGAGCAGTACTTC | CASSPVTGASSYEQYF
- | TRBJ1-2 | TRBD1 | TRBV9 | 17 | TGTGCCAGCAGCGTCGAGAGGGGGACAGGGGTGAACTATGGCTACACCTTC | CASSVERGTGVNYGYTF
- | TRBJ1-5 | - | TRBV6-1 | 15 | TGTGCCAGCAGTGATACCCGCTCCCTCAATCAGCCCCAGCATTTT | CASSDTRSLNQPQHF
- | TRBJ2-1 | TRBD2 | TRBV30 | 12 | TGTGTCGGCGGGGGGCTCTACAATGAGCAGTTCTTC | CVGGGLYNEQFF